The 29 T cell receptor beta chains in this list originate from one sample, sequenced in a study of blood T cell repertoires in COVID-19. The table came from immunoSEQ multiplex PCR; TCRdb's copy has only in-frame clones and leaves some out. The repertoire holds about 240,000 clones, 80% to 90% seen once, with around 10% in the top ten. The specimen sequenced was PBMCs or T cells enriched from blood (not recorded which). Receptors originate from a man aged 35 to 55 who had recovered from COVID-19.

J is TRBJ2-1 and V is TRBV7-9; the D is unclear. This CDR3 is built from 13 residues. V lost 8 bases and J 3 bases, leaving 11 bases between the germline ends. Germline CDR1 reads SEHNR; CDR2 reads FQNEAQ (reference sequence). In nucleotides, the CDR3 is TGTGCCAGCCAGGTGGTGGTCTACAATGAGCAGTTCTTC. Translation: CASQVVVYNEQFF.

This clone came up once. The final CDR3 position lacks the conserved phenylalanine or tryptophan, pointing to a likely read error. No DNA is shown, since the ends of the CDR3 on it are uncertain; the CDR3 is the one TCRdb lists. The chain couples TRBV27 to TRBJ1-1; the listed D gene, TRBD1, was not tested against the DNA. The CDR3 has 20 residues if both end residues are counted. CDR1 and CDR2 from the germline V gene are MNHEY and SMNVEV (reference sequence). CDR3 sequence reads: CASSERNRGGLIRTEDRVEP.

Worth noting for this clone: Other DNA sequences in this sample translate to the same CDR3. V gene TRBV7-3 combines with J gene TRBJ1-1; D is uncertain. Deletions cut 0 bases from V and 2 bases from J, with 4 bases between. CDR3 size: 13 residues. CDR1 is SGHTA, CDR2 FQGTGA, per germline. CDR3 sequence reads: CASSLTANTEAFF. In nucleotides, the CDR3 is TGTGCCAGCAGCTTAACAGCCAACACTGAAGCTTTCTTT.

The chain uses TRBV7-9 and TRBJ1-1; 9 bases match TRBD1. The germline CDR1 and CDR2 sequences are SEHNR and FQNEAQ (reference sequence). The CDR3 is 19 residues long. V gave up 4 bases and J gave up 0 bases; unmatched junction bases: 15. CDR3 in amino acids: CASSYIPGQGLTLNTEAFF. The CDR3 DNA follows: TGTGCCAGCAGCTATATTCCGGGACAGGGATTAACCTTGAACACTGAAGCTTTCTTT.

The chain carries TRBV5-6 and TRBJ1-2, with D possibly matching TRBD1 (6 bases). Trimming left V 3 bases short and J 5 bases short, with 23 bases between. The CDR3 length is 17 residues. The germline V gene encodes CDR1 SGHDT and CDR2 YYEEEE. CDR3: CASSSGGRGRISYGYTF. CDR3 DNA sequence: TGTGCCAGCAGCTCGGGGGGCCGGGGGCGGATTAGTTATGGCTACACCTTC. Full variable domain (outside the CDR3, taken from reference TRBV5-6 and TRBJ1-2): DAGVTQSPTHLIKTRGQQVTLRCSPKSGHDTVSWYQQALGQGPQFIFQYYEEEERQRGNFPDRFSGHQFPNYSSELNVNALLLGDSALYLCASSSGGRGRISYGYTFGSGTRLTVV.

The CDR3 bases are TGCGCCAGCAGCTTGGCGGCGGGCTTCGGAAACACCATATATTTT. It yields the protein CASSLAAGFGNTIYF. The chain carries TRBV5-1 and TRBJ1-3; D is ambiguous. Germline CDR1 reads SGHRS; CDR2 reads YFSETQ. V was trimmed by 0 bases and J by 4 bases, leaving 11 bases between them. There are 15 residues in the CDR3.

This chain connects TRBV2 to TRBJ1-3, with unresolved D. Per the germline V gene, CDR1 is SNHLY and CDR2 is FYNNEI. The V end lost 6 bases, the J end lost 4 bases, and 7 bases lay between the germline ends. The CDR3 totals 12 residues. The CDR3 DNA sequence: TGTGCCAGCAGGCAGTACGGAAACACCATATATTTT. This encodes CASRQYGNTIYF.

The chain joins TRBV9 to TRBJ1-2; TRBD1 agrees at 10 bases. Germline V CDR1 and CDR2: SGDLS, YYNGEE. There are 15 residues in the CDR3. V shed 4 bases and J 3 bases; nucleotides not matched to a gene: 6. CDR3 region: CASSSRDRGDYGYTF. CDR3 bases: TGTGCCAGCAGCTCCCGGGACAGGGGAGACTATGGCTACACCTTC.

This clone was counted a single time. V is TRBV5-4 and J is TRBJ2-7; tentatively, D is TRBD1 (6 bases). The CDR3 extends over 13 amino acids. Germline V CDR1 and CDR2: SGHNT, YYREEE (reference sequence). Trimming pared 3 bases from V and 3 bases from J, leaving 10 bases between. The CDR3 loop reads CASSWDTVYEQYF. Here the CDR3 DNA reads TGTGCCAGCAGCTGGGACACGGTCTACGAGCAGTACTTC.

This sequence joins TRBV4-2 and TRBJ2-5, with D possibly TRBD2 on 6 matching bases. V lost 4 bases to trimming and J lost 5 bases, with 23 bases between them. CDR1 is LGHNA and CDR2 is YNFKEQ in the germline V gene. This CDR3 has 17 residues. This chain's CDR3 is CASSRWGTERIVETQYF. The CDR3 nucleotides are TGTGCCAGCAGCCGCTGGGGGACTGAGCGCATAGTGGAGACCCAGTACTTC.

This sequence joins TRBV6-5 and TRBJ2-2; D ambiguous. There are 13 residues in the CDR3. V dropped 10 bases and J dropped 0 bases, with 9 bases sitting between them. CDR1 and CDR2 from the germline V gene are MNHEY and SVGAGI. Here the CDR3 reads CAIQDANTGELFF. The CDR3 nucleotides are TGTGCCATCCAGGATGCGAACACCGGGGAGCTGTTTTTT.

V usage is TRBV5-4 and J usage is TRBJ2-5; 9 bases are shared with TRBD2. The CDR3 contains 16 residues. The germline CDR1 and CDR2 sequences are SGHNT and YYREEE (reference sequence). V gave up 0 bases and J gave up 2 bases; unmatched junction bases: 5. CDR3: CASSLGVTSGQETQYF. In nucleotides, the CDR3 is TGTGCCAGCAGCTTGGGGGTAACTAGCGGGCAAGAGACCCAGTACTTC. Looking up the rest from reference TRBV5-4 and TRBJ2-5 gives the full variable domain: ETGVTQSPTHLIKTRGQQVTLRCSSQSGHNTVSWYQQALGQGPQFIFQYYREEENGRGNFPPRFSGLQFPNYSSELNVNALELDDSALYLCASSLGVTSGQETQYFGPGTRLLVL.

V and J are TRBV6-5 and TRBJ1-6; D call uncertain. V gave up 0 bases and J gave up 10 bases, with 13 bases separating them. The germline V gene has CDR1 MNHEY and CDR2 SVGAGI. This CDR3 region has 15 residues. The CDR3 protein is CASSYSSPIKSPLHF. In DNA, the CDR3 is TGTGCCAGCAGTTACTCGAGTCCGATAAAATCACCCCTCCACTTT.

CDR3 in DNA: TGTGCCTGCGCGGGTCAGCCCTTGAACACTGAAGCTTTCTTT. Translated: CACAGQPLNTEAFF. The rearrangement links TRBV11-3 to TRBJ1-1; D uncertain. In germline, CDR1 is SGHNT, CDR2 YENEEA. This CDR3 spans 14 amino acids. Trimming took 11 bases from V and 0 from J, leaving 16 bases between them.

DNA of the CDR3: TGTGCCAGCAGCCTGACTAGCCTCGGGAACAATGAGCAGTTCTTC. Encoded protein: CASSLTSLGNNEQFF. This chain connects TRBV7-3 to TRBJ2-1, with TRBD2 matching over 7 bases. The CDR3 totals 15 residues. CDR1 is SGHTA, CDR2 FQGTGA, per germline. V gave up 5 bases and J gave up 5 bases; unmatched junction bases: 9.

The CDR3 coding sequence is TGTGCCAGCAGCCCCTGGGGGGGTGATCAGCCCCAGCATTTT. It translates to CASSPWGGDQPQHF. The chain is built from TRBV9 and TRBJ1-5; possible D gene TRBD1, 5 bases. Trimming removed 4 bases at V and 5 bases at J, with 13 bases between. The CDR3 spans 14 residues. Looked up from germline, CDR1 is SGDLS and CDR2 is YYNGEE.

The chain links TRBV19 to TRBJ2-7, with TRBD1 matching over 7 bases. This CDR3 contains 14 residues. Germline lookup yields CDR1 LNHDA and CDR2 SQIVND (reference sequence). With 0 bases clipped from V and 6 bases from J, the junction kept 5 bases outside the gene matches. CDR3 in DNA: TGTGCCAGTAGTATAGAACTACAGGGGCCCGAGCAGTACTTC. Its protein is CASSIELQGPEQYF.

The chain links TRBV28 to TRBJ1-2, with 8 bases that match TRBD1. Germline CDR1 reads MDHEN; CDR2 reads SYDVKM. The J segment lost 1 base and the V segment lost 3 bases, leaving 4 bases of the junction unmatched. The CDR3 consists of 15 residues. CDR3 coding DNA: TGTGCCAGCAGTTTGGTACAGGGGGTTAACTATGGCTACACCTTC. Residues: CASSLVQGVNYGYTF.

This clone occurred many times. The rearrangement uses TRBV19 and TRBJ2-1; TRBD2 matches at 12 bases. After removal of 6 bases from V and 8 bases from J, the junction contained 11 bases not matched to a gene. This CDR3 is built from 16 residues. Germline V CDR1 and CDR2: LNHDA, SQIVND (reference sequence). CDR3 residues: CASSPITSGGPYEQFF. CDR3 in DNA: TGTGCCAGTAGCCCAATTACTAGCGGGGGGCCGTATGAGCAGTTCTTC.

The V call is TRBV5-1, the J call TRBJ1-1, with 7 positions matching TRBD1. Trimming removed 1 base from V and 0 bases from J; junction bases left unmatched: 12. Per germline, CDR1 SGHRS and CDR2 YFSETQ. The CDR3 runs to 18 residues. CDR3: CASSLFPRQGGMNTEAFF. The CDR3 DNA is TGCGCCAGCAGCTTGTTTCCCAGACAGGGAGGAATGAACACTGAAGCTTTCTTT.

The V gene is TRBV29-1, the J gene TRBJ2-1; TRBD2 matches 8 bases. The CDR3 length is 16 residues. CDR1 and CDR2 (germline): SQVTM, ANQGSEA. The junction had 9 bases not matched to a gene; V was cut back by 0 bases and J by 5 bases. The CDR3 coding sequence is TGCAGCGTTGAAGACCAATACGGGGGGGGGAACAATGAGCAGTTCTTC. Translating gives CSVEDQYGGGNNEQFF.

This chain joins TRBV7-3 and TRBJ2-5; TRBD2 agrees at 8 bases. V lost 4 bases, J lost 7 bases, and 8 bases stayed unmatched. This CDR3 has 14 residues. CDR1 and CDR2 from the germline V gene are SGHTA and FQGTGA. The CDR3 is CASSYGTAGGTQYF. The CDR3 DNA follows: TGTGCCAGCAGCTACGGGACCGCGGGGGGGACCCAGTACTTC.

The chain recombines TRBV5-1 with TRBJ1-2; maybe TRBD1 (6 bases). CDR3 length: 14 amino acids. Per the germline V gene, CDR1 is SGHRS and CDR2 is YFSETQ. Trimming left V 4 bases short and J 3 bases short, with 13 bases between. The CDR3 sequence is CASSPLKGDYGYTF. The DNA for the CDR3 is TGCGCCAGCAGCCCTCTAAAGGGGGACTATGGCTACACCTTC.

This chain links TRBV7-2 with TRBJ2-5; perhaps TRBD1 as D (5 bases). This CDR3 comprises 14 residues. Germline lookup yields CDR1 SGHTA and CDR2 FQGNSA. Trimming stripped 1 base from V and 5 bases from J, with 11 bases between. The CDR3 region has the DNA TGTGCCAGCAGCTTAGTGCCAGGGATGGAGACCCAGTACTTC. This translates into CASSLVPGMETQYF.

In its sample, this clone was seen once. The CDR3 region is CASSQVGAGENNEQFF. CDR3 DNA: TGTGCCAGCAGCCAAGTAGGGGCGGGAGAAAACAATGAGCAGTTCTTC. The chain joins TRBV4-2 to TRBJ2-1; TRBD2 aligns across 7 bases. J lost 5 bases, V lost 1 base, and 8 bases had no gene match. Looked up from germline, CDR1 is LGHNA and CDR2 is YNFKEQ. This CDR3 region has 16 residues.

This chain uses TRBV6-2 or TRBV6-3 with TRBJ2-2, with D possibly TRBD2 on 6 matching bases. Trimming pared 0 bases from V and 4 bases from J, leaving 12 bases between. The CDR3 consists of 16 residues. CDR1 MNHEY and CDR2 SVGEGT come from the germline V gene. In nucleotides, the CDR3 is TGTGCCAGCAGTTACTCGACGGGAGAATTCACCGGGGAGCTGTTTTTT. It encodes CASSYSTGEFTGELFF.

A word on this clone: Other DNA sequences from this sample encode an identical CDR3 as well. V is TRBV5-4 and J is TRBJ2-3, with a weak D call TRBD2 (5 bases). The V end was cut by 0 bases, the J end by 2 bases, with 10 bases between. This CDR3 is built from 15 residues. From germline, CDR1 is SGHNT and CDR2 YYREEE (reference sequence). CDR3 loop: CASSLGGGSTDTQYF. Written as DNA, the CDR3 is TGTGCCAGCAGCTTGGGAGGCGGGTCCACAGATACGCAGTATTTT.

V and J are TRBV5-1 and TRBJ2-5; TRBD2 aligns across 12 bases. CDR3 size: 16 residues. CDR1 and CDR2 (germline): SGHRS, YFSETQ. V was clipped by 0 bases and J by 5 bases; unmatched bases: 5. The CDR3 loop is CASSLGTSGMGETQYF. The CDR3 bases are TGCGCCAGCAGCTTGGGGACTAGCGGGATGGGTGAGACCCAGTACTTC. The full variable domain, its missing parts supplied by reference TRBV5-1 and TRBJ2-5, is KAGVTQTPRYLIKTRGQQVTLSCSPISGHRSVSWYQQTPGQGLQFLFEYFSETQRNKGNFPGRFSGRQFSNSRSEMNVSTLELGDSALYLCASSLGTSGMGETQYFGPGTRLLVL.

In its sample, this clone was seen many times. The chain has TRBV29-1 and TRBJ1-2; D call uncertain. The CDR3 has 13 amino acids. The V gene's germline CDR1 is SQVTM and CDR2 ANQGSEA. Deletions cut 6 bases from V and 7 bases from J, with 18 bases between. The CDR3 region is CSVAVRDLGGYTF. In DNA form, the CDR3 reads TGCAGCGTAGCGGTTCGGGATCTCGGTGGCTACACCTTC.